The source of this TCR beta chain is a study of T-cell reconstitution after alpha-beta-depleted transplantation in children (dated by TCRdb to 2016 to 2017). Describing the broader study: The study quantitatively tracked T-cell immune reconstitution after TCRalphabeta/CD19-depleted allogeneic hematopoietic cell transplantation in children using TCR repertoire profiling.

Overall study outcomes, separate from this receptor: The apparently early alphabetaT-cell count recovery about two months after transplant was reportedly dependent on only several hundred rapidly expanded clones derived from non-depleted graft cells. In some patients, the high TCRbeta diversity seen at day 60 was put down to recipient T cells and intrathymic progenitors that had survived conditioning. Over the following months the frequencies of hyperexpanded clones went down, and after one year T-cell counts and TCRbeta diversity were mostly credited to newly produced T cells.

Sample time point, as interpreted from the label and publication: day 60 (about 2 months) after transplantation. The meaning of the sample's treatment or condition label: allogeneic hematopoietic cell transplantation with graft depleted of TCRalphabeta T cells and CD19 B cells. TCRalphabeta/CD19-depleted allogeneic hematopoietic cell grafts were given to the transplant recipients, all of whom were children. V loses 4 bases, J loses 4 bases, and the germline ends lie 14 bases apart. The CDR3 goes from the cysteine to the phenylalanine over 15 residues. Only the CDR3 region is kept as DNA, spanning 45 bases read in frame from base 1. Sequences MDHEN (CDR1) and SYDVKM (CDR2) are obtained from the germline V gene. This clonotype was picked up a small number of times. No antigen is known for it. No base quality values were provided; no much bigger clone lies one nucleotide off. The library was prepared using PCR. Sequencing relied on an Illumina HiSeq 2500. To normalize quantification of the TCRbeta repertoire, the TCR libraries were built with molecular barcoding that relied on unique molecular identifiers. TCRdb reprocessed the public reads (quality trimming at Q25 with fastp, clone calling with MiXCR) and kept in-frame beta chains. Each entry merges the rows of one CDR3 protein and shows their most common DNA and genes. For this sample the table gives over 85,000 distinct CDR3 sequences, of which approximately 6% were detected only once. The ten largest clones take up around 5.6% of the sample.

The source is a female patient younger than 10 who had a stem cell transplant for Fanconi anemia, so the T cells may come from the graft donor. The rearranged chain carries TRBV28 and TRBJ1-5; TRBD1 could be the D gene, as 6 bases match. The sequencing here drew on PBMCs, mostly from graft donor cells, taken 60 days after TCRalphabeta/CD19-depleted stem cell transplant. The sequence in DNA is TGTGCCAGCAGTTCTACAGGGCTCCGAAATCAGCCCCAGCATTTT. Translated, this gives CASSSTGLRNQPQHF.